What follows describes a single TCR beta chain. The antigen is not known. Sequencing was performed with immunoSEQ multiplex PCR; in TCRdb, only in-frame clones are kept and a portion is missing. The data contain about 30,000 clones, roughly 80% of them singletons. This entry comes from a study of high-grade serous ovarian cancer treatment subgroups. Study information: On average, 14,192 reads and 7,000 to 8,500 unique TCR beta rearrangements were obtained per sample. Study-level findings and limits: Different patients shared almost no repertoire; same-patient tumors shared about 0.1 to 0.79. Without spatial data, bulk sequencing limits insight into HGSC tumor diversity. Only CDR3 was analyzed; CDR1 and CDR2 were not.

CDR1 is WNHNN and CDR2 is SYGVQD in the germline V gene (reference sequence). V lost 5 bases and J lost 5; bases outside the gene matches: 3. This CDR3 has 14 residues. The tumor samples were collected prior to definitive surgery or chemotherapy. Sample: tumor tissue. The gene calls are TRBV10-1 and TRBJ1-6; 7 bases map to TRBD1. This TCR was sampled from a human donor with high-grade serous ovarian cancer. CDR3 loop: CASSKGQNNSPLHF. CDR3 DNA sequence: TGCGCCAGCAGTAAGGGACAGAATAATTCACCCCTCCACTTT.